Sequencing of this T cell receptor beta chain was carried out in a study of blood T cell repertoires in COVID-19. Assay used: immunoSEQ multiplex PCR; TCRdb lists only in-frame clones, some missing. In the table there are about 88,000 clones, about 70% of which are singletons. The specimen sequenced was peripheral blood. This clonotype was obtained from a woman aged 60-75 years in a cohort sampled during active or convalescent COVID-19.

The CDR3 sequence: CASRRETNYGYTF. In DNA, the CDR3 is TGTGCCAGCAGGAGGGAAACTAACTATGGCTACACCTTC. The rearrangement joins TRBV12-3 or TRBV12-4 to TRBJ1-2; D remains ambiguous. The CDR3 loop spans 13 amino acids. Deletions cut 6 bases from V and 0 bases from J, with 8 bases between.